Presented here are 30 T cell receptor beta chains from one specimen sequenced in a study of cytomegalovirus exposure and HLA in healthy donors. Primers for the PCR totalled 60 Vbeta and 13 Jbeta. This table comes from immunoSEQ multiplex PCR, and its TCRdb copy is limited to in-frame clones, with some not included. This repertoire includes some 76,000 clones. The sequenced material came from PBMCs. Receptor source: a boy aged 10-17 years in good health and CMV-seronegative.

The V call is TRBV6-5, the J call TRBJ2-1; D uncertain. V was trimmed by 2 bases and J by 10 bases, leaving 18 bases between them. The germline V gene encodes CDR1 MNHEY and CDR2 SVGAGI. The CDR3 has 15 amino acids. In nucleotides, the CDR3 is TGTGCCAGCAGTTACAGATTGGTGCTAGTAGAAGAGCAGTTCTTC. Its translation is CASSYRLVLVEEQFF.

Concerning this clone: The junction shows a germline mismatch at one end, possibly a read error. The chain couples TRBV5-6 to TRBJ2-4; the D is unclear. CDR3 length: 12 amino acids. CDR1 and CDR2 from the germline V gene are SGHDT and YYEEEE. As DNA, the CDR3 is TGTGCCAGCAGCCGAAACAGACATGTCGAACACTTC. It is translated as CASSRNRHVEHF.

The J gene is TRBJ2-7, the V gene TRBV6-1; a weak D match, TRBD1 (5 bases). In germline, CDR1 is MNHNS, CDR2 SASEGT. This CDR3 region has 14 residues. Trimming pared 1 base from V and 2 bases from J, leaving 9 bases between. This CDR3 reads CASSEETGPYEQYF. The CDR3 nucleotides read TGTGCCAGCAGTGAAGAAACAGGACCCTACGAGCAGTACTTC.

This chain links TRBV7-9 with TRBJ2-1; TRBD2 aligns across 13 bases. The germline CDR1 and CDR2 sequences are SEHNR and FQNEAQ (reference sequence). V was pared by 3 bases and J by 8 bases, with 10 bases of the junction left unmatched. The CDR3 extends over 17 amino acids. CDR3 protein: CASSFVFRTSGSDEQFF. CDR3 nucleotide sequence: TGTGCCAGCAGCTTCGTTTTTCGGACTAGCGGGAGTGATGAGCAGTTCTTC.

This chain uses TRBV18 with TRBJ2-2; D perhaps matches TRBD2 (6 bases). CDR1 and CDR2 from the germline V gene are KGHSH and LQKENI. CDR3 length: 16 residues. Trimming pared 3 bases from V and 1 base from J, leaving 12 bases between. CDR3 residues: CASSPPRAGNTGELFF. The CDR3 coding sequence is TGTGCCAGCTCACCGCCACGAGCGGGGAACACCGGGGAGCTGTTTTTT.

The chain uses TRBV4-1 and TRBJ1-5, with no clear D. V lost 0 bases and J 2 bases, leaving 8 bases between the germline ends. Germline V gene data show CDR1 as MGHRA and CDR2 as YSYEKL. There are 15 residues in the CDR3. CDR3 amino acids: CASSQDPERNQPQHF. CDR3 sequence (DNA): TGCGCCAGCAGCCAAGATCCTGAGCGCAATCAGCCCCAGCATTTT.

The rearrangement links TRBV15 to TRBJ2-7, with D perhaps matching TRBD2 (6 bases). Germline lookup yields CDR1 LNHNV and CDR2 YYDKDF (reference sequence). The CDR3 contains 18 residues. Trimming removed 0 bases from V and 2 bases from J, with 20 bases in between. The DNA for the CDR3 is TGTGCCACCAGCAGAGATTCCCCGGGCGGGGCCAAGACCTACGAGCAGTACTTC. Encoded protein: CATSRDSPGGAKTYEQYF.

The chain recombines TRBV9 with TRBJ1-5; D is unclear. The CDR3 extends over 14 amino acids. Germline V lookup: CDR1 SGDLS, CDR2 YYNGEE. With 4 bases removed from V and 4 bases from J, the gap between germline ends came to 12 bases. The CDR3 coding sequence is TGTGCCAGCAGCCCGAGCGGAGGGAATCAGCCCCAGCATTTT. It yields the protein CASSPSGGNQPQHF.

The CDR3 sequence: CASSFTGGDEQYF. For the CDR3, the DNA is TGTGCCAGCAGCTTCACAGGGGGCGACGAGCAGTACTTC. V and J are TRBV5-4 and TRBJ2-7, with 9 bases that match TRBD1. V trimming: 2 bases; J trimming: 5 bases; junction bases outside the gene matches: 2. CDR1 and CDR2 from the germline V gene are SGHNT and YYREEE (reference sequence). The CDR3 covers 13 residues.

As DNA, the CDR3 is TGCAGCGTTGAAGATCAGGTACTTGAGCAGTTCTTC. As protein: CSVEDQVLEQFF. The V gene is TRBV29-1, the J gene TRBJ2-1; the D is unclear. With 0 bases removed from V and 9 bases from J, the gap between germline ends came to 9 bases. Germline V gene data show CDR1 as SQVTM and CDR2 as ANQGSEA. The length of the CDR3 is 12 residues.

The rearrangement joins TRBV18 to TRBJ1-1; D ambiguous. The ends were cut back, 3 bases at V and 1 base at J, with 12 bases in the middle. The CDR3 spans 15 residues. Germline CDR1 is KGHSH and CDR2 is LQKENI. The DNA for the CDR3 is TGTGCCAGCTCACCCCTCAGACTGGGGAACACTGAAGCTTTCTTT. As protein: CASSPLRLGNTEAFF.

The V call is TRBV6-5, the J call TRBJ1-5; the match to TRBD1 covers 10 bases. The V gene's germline CDR1 is MNHEY and CDR2 SVGAGI. The CDR3 is 14 residues long. V lost 6 bases to trimming and J lost 7 bases; unmatched junction nucleotides: 6. CDR3 amino acids: CASRQTGGGQPQHF. CDR3 sequence (DNA): TGTGCCAGCAGACAGACAGGGGGCGGACAGCCCCAGCATTTT.

This chain joins TRBV5-5 and TRBJ2-7, with TRBD2 matching 13 bases. CDR1 is SGHKS, CDR2 YYEKEE, per germline (reference sequence). The CDR3 runs to 16 residues. The V and J ends lost 4 bases and 5 bases, in that order; junction bases with no gene match: 9. The CDR3 region has the DNA TGTGCCAGCAGCGCTGGACTAGCGGGAGCATTAAACGAGCAGTACTTC. It specifies CASSAGLAGALNEQYF.

The chain combines TRBV7-3 with TRBJ2-1; TRBD2 matches 9 bases. The length of the CDR3 is 19 residues. The trim removed 4 bases at V and 2 bases at J, leaving 15 bases unmatched. Per germline, CDR1 SGHTA and CDR2 FQGTGA. The CDR3 region is CASSSNGGSGSGTYNEQFF. CDR3 bases: TGTGCCAGCAGCTCAAATGGGGGTAGCGGGAGCGGGACCTACAATGAGCAGTTCTTC.

The gene calls are TRBV4-2 and TRBJ2-5; tentative D call: TRBD2 (6 bases). This CDR3 spans 14 amino acids. Germline V gene data show CDR1 as LGHNA and CDR2 as YNFKEQ. The V and J ends lost 1 base and 2 bases respectively, with 8 bases between them. CDR3 nucleotides: TGTGCCAGCAGCCAAGTGGGGGGACAAGAGACCCAGTACTTC. This sequence encodes CASSQVGGQETQYF.

The rearrangement uses TRBV18 and TRBJ1-1; D gene uncertain. The CDR3 is 14 residues long. CDR1 and CDR2 (germline): KGHSH, LQKENI. The V end lost 3 bases, the J end lost 2 bases, and 10 bases lay between the germline ends. CDR3 sequence: CASSPVRINTEAFF. CDR3 in DNA: TGTGCCAGCTCACCGGTCAGGATAAACACTGAAGCTTTCTTT.

The V call is TRBV5-6, the J call TRBJ1-2, with 8 bases matching TRBD1. Germline-derived CDR1 and CDR2 are SGHDT and YYEEEE. The length of the CDR3 is 15 residues. Trimming at V came to 4 bases and at J to 4 bases, leaving 9 bases not matched to a gene. The CDR3 sequence is CASSPNQDRGYGYTF. The CDR3 coding sequence is TGTGCCAGCAGCCCGAACCAAGACAGGGGCTATGGCTACACCTTC.

Remarks on this clone: The identical CDR3 is also encoded by other nucleotide sequences in the sample. The chain has TRBV29-1 and TRBJ1-1; D is ambiguous. Germline CDR1 and CDR2: SQVTM and ANQGSEA. The CDR3 loop spans 13 amino acids. Trimming took off 3 bases at V and 0 bases at J, with 8 bases between the two ends. The chain's CDR3 is CSVDRGLNTEAFF. The CDR3 nucleotides read TGCAGCGTTGATCGAGGTCTGAACACTGAAGCTTTCTTT.

The chain joins TRBV19 to TRBJ2-3; 9 positions match TRBD2. The CDR3 has 17 residues. Germline V gene sequence: CDR1 LNHDA, CDR2 SQIVND (reference sequence). Trimming cost V 5 bases and J 0 bases; bases outside gene matches: 9. The CDR3 region has the DNA TGTGCCAGTAGTCGCAAGCGGGGGGAGCCCAGCACAGATACGCAGTATTTT. Translation gives CASSRKRGEPSTDTQYF.

V is TRBV5-4 and J is TRBJ2-2, with D perhaps TRBD1 (5 bases). In germline, CDR1 is SGHNT, CDR2 YYREEE (reference sequence). This CDR3 is built from 17 residues. Trimming took off 0 bases at V and 1 base at J, with 13 bases between the two ends. CDR3 sequence reads: CASSLGLGQMNTGELFF. CDR3 DNA sequence: TGTGCCAGCAGCTTGGGCCTTGGACAAATGAACACCGGGGAGCTGTTTTTT.

The rearrangement links TRBV7-2 to TRBJ2-5; a weak D match, TRBD2 (6 bases). V was cut by 3 bases and J by 5 bases, with 16 bases left in between. Germline V gene lookup returns CDR1 SGHTA and CDR2 FQGNSA. The CDR3 runs to 15 residues. The CDR3 region is CASSFFFGEAETQYF. As DNA, the CDR3 is TGTGCCAGCAGCTTTTTCTTCGGGGAGGCGGAGACCCAGTACTTC.

The chain is built from TRBV2 and TRBJ2-7; D remains unclear. With 8 bases removed from V and 2 bases from J, the gap between germline ends came to 13 bases. The length of the CDR3 is 13 residues. Per germline, CDR1 SNHLY and CDR2 FYNNEI. CDR3 in amino acids: CASGGSGPYEQYF. CDR3 DNA sequence: TGTGCCAGCGGTGGCAGTGGGCCCTACGAGCAGTACTTC.

V usage is TRBV4-3 and J usage is TRBJ1-1; tentatively, D is TRBD1 (5 bases). The CDR3 has 17 amino acids. The germline V gene has CDR1 LGHNA and CDR2 YSLEER. Trimming removed 0 bases from V and 3 bases from J, with 17 bases in between. Written as DNA, the CDR3 is TGCGCCAGCAGCCAAGATGGCGGGGGGGGATACGACACTGAAGCTTTCTTT. It encodes CASSQDGGGGYDTEAFF.

The chain carries TRBV30 and TRBJ2-1, with no clear D. Trimming shortened V by 1 base and J by 6 bases, and 19 bases separated the two germline ends. This CDR3 has 16 amino acids. The germline gives CDR1 GTSNPN, CDR2 SVGIG (reference sequence). CDR3 DNA: TGTGCCTGGAGTGACCCTGGCAGGTATCCGGTCAATGAGCAGTTCTTC. Its translation: CAWSDPGRYPVNEQFF.

V is TRBV27 and J is TRBJ2-7, with 8 bases matching TRBD2. The J segment lost 5 bases and the V segment lost 7 bases, leaving 22 bases of the junction unmatched. The germline CDR1 and CDR2 sequences are MNHEY and SMNVEV (reference sequence). The CDR3 consists of 18 residues. The CDR3 sequence is CASILSGNPKSGRNEQYF. CDR3 nucleotide sequence: TGTGCCAGCATTCTTAGCGGGAACCCTAAATCCGGGAGGAACGAGCAGTACTTC.

DNA of the CDR3: TGTGCCAGCAGCGGATACAGGGGAAACTACGAGCAGTACTTC. Its protein is CASSGYRGNYEQYF. The chain employs TRBV7-2 and TRBJ2-7; 7 nucleotides line up with TRBD1. Per the germline V gene, CDR1 is SGHTA and CDR2 is FQGNSA. Trimming at V came to 5 bases and at J to 3 bases, leaving 7 bases not matched to a gene. The CDR3 runs 14 residues.

V usage is TRBV28 and J usage is TRBJ2-7; 8 nucleotides align to TRBD1. The CDR3 length is 14 residues. From germline, CDR1 is MDHEN and CDR2 SYDVKM. After removal of 4 bases from V and 5 bases from J, the junction contained 7 bases not matched to a gene. The CDR3 loop is CASSSTGGNHEQYF. DNA for the CDR3: TGTGCCAGCAGTTCAACAGGGGGTAATCACGAGCAGTACTTC.

The chain links TRBV29-1 to TRBJ2-2, with 8 nucleotides matching TRBD1. CDR3 length equals 15 residues. Germline trimming cut 6 bases from V and 5 bases from J; bases unmatched to any gene: 11. Per the germline V gene, CDR1 is SQVTM and CDR2 is ANQGSEA. CDR3 nucleotides: TGCAGCGTCGGTGGGGCCAGGGGGCAAACCGGGGAGCTGTTTTTT. This encodes CSVGGARGQTGELFF.

CDR3 sequence reads: CASSSFNEAGANVLTF. The CDR3 DNA reads as TGTGCCAGCAGCTCATTTAACGAGGCTGGGGCCAACGTCCTGACTTTC. The rearrangement uses TRBV5-4 and TRBJ2-6, with unresolved D. The V end lost 3 bases, the J end lost 2 bases, and 12 bases lay between the germline ends. The CDR3 has 16 amino acids. Germline-derived CDR1 and CDR2 are SGHNT and YYREEE (reference sequence).

The chain employs TRBV14 and TRBJ2-5, with D possibly matching TRBD2 (7 bases). Trimming took off 4 bases at V and 6 bases at J, with 15 bases between the two ends. CDR1 is SGHDN, CDR2 FVKESK, per germline. This CDR3 region has 14 residues. In nucleotides, the CDR3 is TGTGCCAGCAGCCGTAGCTTCGGGGGGCAGACCCAGTACTTC. Translating gives CASSRSFGGQTQYF. Drawing the rest from reference TRBV14 and TRBJ2-5, the complete variable domain is EAGVTQFPSHSVIEKGQTVTLRCDPISGHDNLYWYRRVMGKEIKFLLHFVKESKQDESGMPNNRFLAERTGGTYSTLKVQPAELEDSGVYFCASSRSFGGQTQYFGPGTRLLVL.